One sample yielded the 32 T cell receptor beta chains listed below, sequenced in a study of graft-versus-host responses after intestinal transplantation. Tissue processing of the graft released intraepithelial and lamina propria lymphocytes from it. Some clones are missing from TCRdb's copy, which holds only in-frame ones; the method was immunoSEQ multiplex PCR. The sample lists about 15,000 clones; about three fifths were seen once. Sequenced material: ileum tissue, taken 524 days after transplant. These receptors came from a human patient who received an intestinal transplant, so some T cells may come from the graft donor.

This clone was detected only a few times. The genes are TRBV5-1 and TRBJ1-2; possible D gene TRBD1, 6 bases. V lost 4 bases, J lost 3 bases, and 13 bases lay in between. Per germline, CDR1 SGHRS and CDR2 YFSETQ. The CDR3 runs to 14 residues. This CDR3 is CASSPRGGDYGYTF. For the CDR3, the DNA is TGCGCCAGCAGCCCCCGGGGGGGCGACTATGGCTACACCTTC. The full variable domain, rest sourced from reference TRBV5-1 and TRBJ1-2, is KAGVTQTPRYLIKTRGQQVTLSCSPISGHRSVSWYQQTPGQGLQFLFEYFSETQRNKGNFPGRFSGRQFSNSRSEMNVSTLELGDSALYLCASSPRGGDYGYTFGSGTRLTVV.

This clone is classed as medium-sized. The chain recombines TRBV18 with TRBJ2-7, with 9 bases identical to TRBD2. This CDR3 contains 13 residues. The V gene end was trimmed by 3 bases and the J gene end by 3 bases; junction bases not matched to a gene: 0. Germline CDR1 reads KGHSH; CDR2 reads LQKENI. The CDR3 loop reads CASSPRGGYEQYF. The CDR3, as DNA: TGTGCCAGCTCACCGCGGGGGGGCTACGAGCAGTACTTC.

This clone is medium-sized. The genes are TRBV19 and TRBJ2-3; 7 nucleotides line up with TRBD2. V shed 4 bases, J shed 2 bases, and the junction held 3 bases outside the gene matches. In germline, CDR1 is LNHDA, CDR2 SQIVND (reference sequence). The CDR3 is 14 residues long. As DNA, the CDR3 is TGTGCCAGTAGTAGGGGGGGTGACACAGATACGCAGTATTTT. This encodes CASSRGGDTDTQYF.

This chain uses TRBV13 with TRBJ2-3; TRBD2 matches at 8 bases. Germline-derived CDR1 and CDR2 are PRHDT and FYEKMQ (reference sequence). The junction had 4 bases not matched to a gene; V was cut back by 3 bases and J by 2 bases. The CDR3 contains 15 residues. Here the CDR3 DNA reads TGTGCCAGCAGCTTTCGGGGGGGGGCCACAGATACGCAGTATTTT. Translated, it gives CASSFRGGATDTQYF.

The chain links TRBV5-8 to TRBJ2-2; 9 nucleotides line up with TRBD1. Germline values: CDR1 SGHTS, CDR2 YDEGEE. V shed 1 base, J shed 2 bases, and the junction held 6 bases outside the gene matches. The CDR3 sequence is 17 residues long. In DNA form, the CDR3 reads TGTGCCAGCAGCTTGTTCCGGACAGGGGCTAACACCGGGGAGCTGTTTTTT. Amino acid sequence: CASSLFRTGANTGELFF.

The chain combines TRBV21-1 with TRBJ2-5; TRBD1 is taken as the D call from the table, unchecked against the DNA. TRBV21-1 is assigned pseudogene status. This CDR3 has 15 amino acids. The DNA of the CDR3 is TGTGCCAGCAGCCGATTCCTCGGACAGGGAGAGACCCAGTACTTC. As protein: CASSRFLGQGETQYF.

This chain uses TRBV6-4 with TRBJ2-3; 7 nucleotides match TRBD1. Germline V gene data show CDR1 as MRHNA and CDR2 as SNTAGT. The trim removed 3 bases at V and 4 bases at J, leaving 4 bases unmatched. CDR3 length equals 14 residues. Written as DNA, the CDR3 is TGTGCCAGCAGTGATGGGACAGCGTCAGATACGCAGTATTTT. Amino acid sequence: CASSDGTASDTQYF.

This chain connects TRBV19 to TRBJ1-1; 8 bases agree with TRBD1. J lost 3 bases, V lost 3 bases, and 9 bases had no gene match. Germline CDR1 LNHDA, CDR2 SQIVND (reference sequence). The CDR3 sequence is 16 residues long. Here the CDR3 reads CASSIGAGGLDTEAFF. CDR3 bases: TGTGCCAGTAGTATTGGGGCAGGGGGCTTGGACACTGAAGCTTTCTTT.

By sample fraction, this clone is medium-sized (0.01 to 0.1%). The V call is TRBV7-9, the J call TRBJ1-5, with 10 bases fitting TRBD1. V shed 4 bases and J 9 bases; nucleotides not matched to a gene: 6. Germline V gene data show CDR1 as SEHNR and CDR2 as FQNEAQ (reference sequence). This CDR3 is 14 amino acids long. In DNA form, the CDR3 reads TGTGCCAGCAGCTCTGGGACAGGGGTAAGGCCCCAGCATTTT. Protein sequence: CASSSGTGVRPQHF.

This chain links TRBV25-1 with TRBJ1-1; a possible D gene is TRBD1 (5 bases). Germline-derived CDR1 and CDR2 are MGHDK and SYGVNS. The V end was cut by 3 bases, the J end by 5 bases, with 16 bases between. CDR3 size: 15 residues. In DNA form, the CDR3 reads TGTGCCAGCAGTGAGTCAGGGATGGGGGGGACTGAAGCTTTCTTT. This gives the protein CASSESGMGGTEAFF.

The chain links TRBV14 to TRBJ2-5, with TRBD2 matching 15 bases. The CDR3 is 16 amino acids. Unmatched junction bases numbered 1, after V lost 1 base and J lost 4 bases. The germline V gene encodes CDR1 SGHDN and CDR2 FVKESK. The CDR3 sequence: CASSQGGLAGGETQYF. CDR3 DNA: TGTGCCAGCAGCCAAGGGGGACTAGCGGGGGGAGAGACCCAGTACTTC. Based on the CDR3 plus reference TRBV14 and TRBJ2-5, the full variable domain is EAGVTQFPSHSVIEKGQTVTLRCDPISGHDNLYWYRRVMGKEIKFLLHFVKESKQDESGMPNNRFLAERTGGTYSTLKVQPAELEDSGVYFCASSQGGLAGGETQYFGPGTRLLVL.

This clone was seen a handful of times. J is TRBJ1-2 and V is TRBV7-2, with D perhaps TRBD1 (5 bases). Trimming removed 2 bases at V and 5 bases at J, with 12 bases between. CDR1 and CDR2 (germline): SGHTA, FQGNSA. The CDR3 spans 14 residues. CDR3 sequence: CASSLSGTDYGYTF. The CDR3 DNA sequence: TGTGCCAGCAGCTTAAGCGGGACGGATTATGGCTACACCTTC.

J is TRBJ2-1 and V is TRBV19; D not certain. The germline V and J ends were trimmed by 3 bases and 5 bases, with 8 bases remaining between them. The CDR3 has 13 amino acids. Germline CDR1 is LNHDA and CDR2 is SQIVND (reference sequence). The CDR3 DNA reads TGTGCCAGTAGTATCGGGTCCAACAATGAGCAGTTCTTC. This translates into CASSIGSNNEQFF.

The genes are TRBV5-1 and TRBJ2-3; a weak D match, TRBD2 (6 bases). The length of the CDR3 is 15 residues. The V and J ends lost 4 bases and 1 base respectively, with 13 bases between them. Germline assignment: CDR1 SGHRS and CDR2 YFSETQ. CDR3 bases: TGCGCCAGCAGCGTCACTAGCTCGGGCACAGATACGCAGTATTTT. Its translation is CASSVTSSGTDTQYF.

This chain uses TRBV10-3 with TRBJ2-1; 8 bases map to TRBD2. V trimming: 7 bases; J trimming: 9 bases; junction bases outside the gene matches: 11. The CDR3 covers 14 residues. Germline V lookup: CDR1 ENHRY, CDR2 SYGVKD. In DNA, the CDR3 is TGTGCCATCACAGCGGGGGTGGAAGACGGTGAGCAGTTCTTC. This gives the protein CAITAGVEDGEQFF.

J is TRBJ1-4 and V is TRBV30; weak D call: TRBD1 (6 bases). Trimming took 1 base from V and 7 from J, leaving 10 bases between them. In germline, CDR1 is GTSNPN, CDR2 SVGIG (reference sequence). This CDR3 is 13 amino acids long. The CDR3 coding sequence is TGTGCCTGGAGTGACAGGGTTGGTGAAAAACTGTTTTTT. This sequence encodes CAWSDRVGEKLFF.

The V and J genes are TRBV10-3 and TRBJ1-1; 7 positions agree with TRBD1. CDR1 ENHRY and CDR2 SYGVKD come from the germline V gene. Trimming cost V 9 bases and J 2 bases; bases outside gene matches: 12. This CDR3 region has 15 residues. As DNA, the CDR3 is TGTGCCATACGCTTTTCCGGGACAGCTAACACTGAAGCTTTCTTT. It specifies CAIRFSGTANTEAFF.

To note about this clone: The same CDR3 is also encoded by other DNA sequences in this sample. The V call is TRBV5-4, the J call TRBJ2-5; no firm D call. CDR1 is SGHNT and CDR2 is YYREEE in the germline V gene (reference sequence). Trimming pared 0 bases from V and 1 base from J, leaving 7 bases between. The CDR3 spans 14 residues. The CDR3 reads CASSLGGTQETQYF. As DNA, the CDR3 is TGTGCCAGCAGCTTGGGCGGAACCCAAGAGACCCAGTACTTC.

The chain has TRBV7-2 and TRBJ2-3, with TRBD2 matching 9 bases. J was trimmed by 6 bases and V by 8 bases; bases with no gene match: 12. This CDR3 contains 15 residues. CDR1 SGHTA and CDR2 FQGNSA come from the germline V gene. In nucleotides, the CDR3 is TGTGCCAGCCATTCGGGCGGGGGGGCTTTGGATACGCAGTATTTT. Its translation is CASHSGGGALDTQYF.

V usage is TRBV30 and J usage is TRBJ1-2; D not certain. Germline lookup yields CDR1 GTSNPN and CDR2 SVGIG (reference sequence). The CDR3 is 13 amino acids. The V gene lost 4 bases and the J gene lost 1 base, with 10 bases spanning the gap. CDR3 sequence reads: CAWTGYYNYGYTF. The CDR3 nucleotides read TGTGCCTGGACAGGTTATTATAACTATGGCTACACCTTC.

This chain connects TRBV30 to TRBJ2-5; the match to TRBD2 covers 13 bases. Germline CDR1 GTSNPN, CDR2 SVGIG (reference sequence). The ends lost 5 bases at V and 1 base at J; junction bases unmatched: 4. The CDR3 consists of 15 residues. Here the CDR3 DNA reads TGTGCCTGGGAACTAGCGGGGGGGCCCCAAGAGACCCAGTACTTC. It encodes CAWELAGGPQETQYF.

The rearrangement links TRBV6-6 to TRBJ1-5, with D tentatively TRBD1 (5 bases). Trimming shortened V by 2 bases and J by 4 bases, and 12 bases separated the two germline ends. Looked up from germline, CDR1 is MNHNY and CDR2 is SVGAGI (reference sequence). CDR3 length: 15 amino acids. The CDR3 loop reads CASSYGAGPNQPQHF. In DNA form, the CDR3 reads TGTGCCAGCAGTTACGGGGCAGGGCCTAATCAGCCCCAGCATTTT.

Only a few counts were recorded for this clone. The chain joins TRBV7-2 to TRBJ1-2, with TRBD1 identical over 7 bases. This CDR3 spans 14 amino acids. Trimming removed 2 bases from V and 4 bases from J; junction bases left unmatched: 4. Germline CDR1 is SGHTA and CDR2 is FQGNSA. DNA of the CDR3: TGTGCCAGCAGCTTAAAGACAGGGACCTATGGCTACACCTTC. Its protein product is CASSLKTGTYGYTF.

The J gene is TRBJ2-3, the V gene TRBV6-4; 12 bases match TRBD2. The length of the CDR3 is 16 residues. Trimming cost V 3 bases and J 4 bases; bases outside gene matches: 5. Per germline, CDR1 MRHNA and CDR2 SNTAGT. CDR3 in amino acids: CASSDSSGGASDTQYF. The CDR3 DNA is TGTGCCAGCAGTGATTCTAGCGGGGGGGCTTCAGATACGCAGTATTTT.

V gene TRBV11-3 combines with J gene TRBJ2-7; 9 positions match TRBD1. CDR1 is SGHNT and CDR2 is YENEEA in the germline V gene. The CDR3 consists of 15 residues. Trimming at V came to 4 bases and at J to 0 bases, leaving 4 bases not matched to a gene. CDR3 amino acids: CASSSPGQGSYEQYF. As DNA, the CDR3 is TGTGCCAGCAGCTCACCGGGACAGGGCTCCTACGAGCAGTACTTC.

This sequence joins TRBV5-1 and TRBJ2-4, with TRBD2 matching 10 bases. In germline, CDR1 is SGHRS, CDR2 YFSETQ. CDR3 length: 17 amino acids. Trimming removed 4 bases from V and 0 bases from J; junction bases left unmatched: 7. The CDR3 DNA reads as TGCGCCAGCAGCCCGTCTAGCGGGGGCCCAGCCAAAAACATTCAGTACTTC. This gives the protein CASSPSSGGPAKNIQYF.

V gene TRBV29-1 combines with J gene TRBJ1-3, with D perhaps TRBD1 (5 bases). The germline gives CDR1 SQVTM, CDR2 ANQGSEA. The V end lost 3 bases, the J end lost 4 bases, and 13 bases lay between the germline ends. The CDR3 is made up of 14 amino acids. CDR3 sequence reads: CSVDGTFSGNTIYF. CDR3 sequence (DNA): TGCAGCGTTGATGGGACTTTCTCCGGAAACACCATATATTTT.

This clone has a handful of counts. The sample holds other DNA sequences that translate to the same CDR3. This chain links TRBV4-3 with TRBJ1-2, with 7 positions matching TRBD1. This CDR3 has 15 residues. Germline loops: CDR1 LGHNA, CDR2 YSLEER. Trimming took 0 bases from V and 1 from J; bases not matched to a gene: 2. CDR3 nucleotide sequence: TGCGCCAGCAGCCAAGATCAGGGGGTTAACTATGGCTACACCTTC. It is translated as CASSQDQGVNYGYTF.

This chain links TRBV9 with TRBJ2-3; a weak D match, TRBD2 (7 bases). V lost 1 base, J lost 5 bases, and 14 bases lay in between. Per the germline V gene, CDR1 is SGDLS and CDR2 is YYNGEE. The CDR3 covers 15 residues. The CDR3 bases are TGTGCCAGCAGCGTATGGTGGGGGGGCGGAGATACGCAGTATTTT. It specifies CASSVWWGGGDTQYF. Full variable domain (rest looked up from reference TRBV9 and TRBJ2-3): DSGVTQTPKHLITATGQRVTLRCSPRSGDLSVYWYQQSLDQGLQFLIQYYNGEERAKGNILERFSAQQFPDLHSELNLSSLELGDSALYFCASSVWWGGGDTQYFGPGTRLTVL.

By share of the sample, this clone is medium-sized. CDR3 residues: CASSEDRGGRNTQYF. The DNA for the CDR3 is TGTGCCAGCAGTGAAGATCGGGGGGGGCGGAATACGCAGTATTTT. The chain recombines TRBV6-1 with TRBJ2-3; 8 bases match TRBD2. With 1 base clipped from V and 7 bases from J, the junction kept 7 bases outside the gene matches. The germline CDR1 and CDR2 sequences are MNHNS and SASEGT. This CDR3 has 15 amino acids.

This sequence joins TRBV6-5 and TRBJ1-1; 7 nucleotides line up with TRBD1. Germline V gene data show CDR1 as MNHEY and CDR2 as SVGAGI. Losses at the gene ends were 8 bases for V and 7 bases for J; bases not matched to a gene: 4. CDR3 length: 11 amino acids. CDR3 region: CASHRDSEAFF. The CDR3 region has the DNA TGTGCCAGCCACCGGGACAGTGAAGCTTTCTTT.

Judged by abundance, this clone is large. The chain uses TRBV6-6 and TRBJ1-1; 10 bases line up with TRBD1. The V gene end was trimmed by 1 base and the J gene end by 4 bases; junction bases not matched to a gene: 3. The germline CDR1 and CDR2 sequences are MNHNY and SVGAGI (reference sequence). The CDR3 totals 15 residues. The DNA of the CDR3 is TGTGCCAGCAGTTACTTCGGACAGGGGGGCACTGAAGCTTTCTTT. Translation: CASSYFGQGGTEAFF.